One sample yielded the 13 T cell receptor beta chains listed below, sequenced in a study of T cell repertoires in cytomegalovirus infection. In TCRdb, the reads were re-called with MiXCR into one record per CDR3 protein. The profile shows 600,000 to 800,000 distinct CDR3 sequences, approximately 24% of them singletons. The sample comprised CD8+ T cells from PBMCs. These receptor sequences come from a human donor in good health (CMV status not recorded). Some clones in this sample may be carry-over from other donors' samples.

The chain combines TRBV14 with TRBJ2-4, with D possibly matching TRBD1 (6 bases). Germline assignment: CDR1 SGHDN and CDR2 FVKESK. The CDR3 is 13 residues long. Trimming cost V 2 bases and J 13 bases, with 15 bases left between them. CDR3 sequence reads: CASSQRTGTQQYF. DNA of the CDR3: TGTGCCAGCAGCCAACGCACCGGGACACAACAGTACTTC.

This clonotype was found many times. The chain combines TRBV7-2 with TRBJ2-1; 10 bases are shared with TRBD2. Germline trimming cut 1 base from V and 8 bases from J; bases unmatched to any gene: 5. CDR1 SGHTA and CDR2 FQGNSA come from the germline V gene. This CDR3 is built from 15 residues. The CDR3 here is CASSLGAGGPYEQFF. For the CDR3, the DNA is TGTGCCAGCAGCTTAGGAGCGGGGGGGCCCTATGAGCAGTTCTTC. The full variable domain, with the rest looked up from reference TRBV7-2 and TRBJ2-1, is GAGVSQSPSNKVTEKGKDVELRCDPISGHTALYWYRQSLGQGLEFLIYFQGNSAPDKSGLPSDRFSAERTGGSVSTLTIQRTQQEDSAVYLCASSLGAGGPYEQFFGPGTRLTVL.

The chain joins TRBV20-1 to TRBJ1-1; a weak D match, TRBD1 (6 bases). Germline lookup yields CDR1 DFQATT and CDR2 SNEGSKA (reference sequence). Trimming cost V 6 bases and J 4 bases, with 24 bases left between them. The CDR3 length is 16 residues. CDR3 residues: CSAPTGGTLWITEAFF. For the CDR3, the DNA is TGCAGTGCCCCGACGGGGGGCACACTCTGGATCACTGAAGCTTTCTTT.

This clonotype was counted many times. The chain joins TRBV14 to TRBJ2-1, with 8 bases that match TRBD2. The V gene's germline CDR1 is SGHDN and CDR2 FVKESK. The V gene end was trimmed by 4 bases and the J gene end by 4 bases; junction bases not matched to a gene: 9. This CDR3 has 16 residues. The CDR3 coding sequence is TGTGCCAGCAGCCCACCCCTAGCGGGTGGGTACAATGAGCAGTTCTTC. The encoded protein is CASSPPLAGGYNEQFF.

This clonotype has only a few counts. The chain couples TRBV5-6 to TRBJ2-2, with D maybe TRBD2 (6 bases). CDR3 length equals 16 residues. The ends were cut back, 1 base at V and 6 bases at J, with 16 bases in the middle. The germline V gene has CDR1 SGHDT and CDR2 YYEEEE. The CDR3 sequence: CASSLMAGLGAGELFF. For the CDR3, the DNA is TGTGCCAGCAGCTTGATGGCGGGGCTAGGCGCCGGGGAGCTGTTTTTT. The complete variable domain, with remaining parts taken from reference TRBV5-6 and TRBJ2-2, reads DAGVTQSPTHLIKTRGQQVTLRCSPKSGHDTVSWYQQALGQGPQFIFQYYEEEERQRGNFPDRFSGHQFPNYSSELNVNALLLGDSALYLCASSLMAGLGAGELFFGEGSRLTVL.

In this sample, this clonotype turned up many times. Here the CDR3 DNA reads TGTGCCAGCAGCTTAGTTGCGGGACTGAACACTGAAGCTTTCTTT. Its translation is CASSLVAGLNTEAFF. This sequence joins TRBV7-9 and TRBJ1-1, with a tentative D call TRBD1 (5 bases). The germline gives CDR1 SEHNR, CDR2 FQNEAQ (reference sequence). This CDR3 contains 15 residues. V was cut by 1 base and J by 0 bases, with 9 bases left in between.

The V and J genes are TRBV27 and TRBJ2-1; no firm D call. V was pared by 8 bases and J by 8 bases, with 7 bases between. The CDR3 extends over 10 amino acids. Germline-derived CDR1 and CDR2 are MNHEY and SMNVEV (reference sequence). The CDR3 DNA reads as TGTGCCAGCGGAGTGGATGAGCAGTTCTTC. Translated, it gives CASGVDEQFF.

Comments on this clonotype: An end of the junction does not agree with germline; a read error may underlie this. The V call is TRBV20-1, the J call TRBJ2-1; D tentatively fits TRBD1 or TRBD2 (6 bases each). The CDR3 covers 16 residues. The germline CDR1 and CDR2 sequences are DFQATT and SNEGSKA (reference sequence). CDR3 DNA: TGCAGTGCTAGAGGAGGTACAGGGAGGAATATAAATGAGCGGTTCTTC. This codes for CSARGGTGRNINERFF.

J is TRBJ2-7 and V is TRBV23-1; D is unclear. Being an ORF, TRBV23-1 has a function that is uncertain. V was pared by 4 bases and J by 5 bases, with 21 bases between. The length of the CDR3 is 16 residues. In nucleotides, the CDR3 is TGCGCCAGCAGTCCCTACCGAAGGCCAACCGAGGACGAGCAGTACGTC. Protein: CASSPYRRPTEDEQYV.

This clonotype came up a few times. Germline and junction disagree at one end, which may indicate a read error. Here the CDR3 reads CATSRDLEEVGSF. The CDR3 DNA reads as TGTGCCACCAGCAGAGATCTGGAGGAGGTTGGGTCTTTT. The chain couples TRBV15 to TRBJ1-4; D is unresolved. Per the germline V gene, CDR1 is LNHNV and CDR2 is YYDKDF (reference sequence). This CDR3 has 13 amino acids.

This chain connects TRBV27 to TRBJ2-5, with TRBD1 identical over 8 bases. Germline loops: CDR1 MNHEY, CDR2 SMNVEV (reference sequence). Germline trimming cut 6 bases from V and 7 bases from J; bases unmatched to any gene: 16. The CDR3 sequence is 16 residues long. This CDR3 reads CASRLGRGLGTGTQYF. Here the CDR3 DNA reads TGTGCCAGCAGACTCGGCAGGGGGCTAGGGACCGGGACCCAGTACTTC.

This clonotype was seen a few times. This chain connects TRBV6-2 or TRBV6-3 to TRBJ2-1; TRBD2 aligns across 10 bases. In germline, CDR1 is MNHEY, CDR2 SVGEGT. V trimming: 6 bases; J trimming: 8 bases; junction bases outside the gene matches: 10. This CDR3 region has 15 residues. Written as DNA, the CDR3 is TGTGCCAGCAGCCTGAGCGGGGGGGCCATCCATGAGCAGTTCTTC. Translating it yields CASSLSGGAIHEQFF.

J is TRBJ1-1 and V is TRBV7-3; D not certain. The CDR3 length is 15 residues. Looked up from germline, CDR1 is SGHTA and CDR2 is FQGTGA. The V end lost 1 base, the J end lost 1 base, and 10 bases lay between the germline ends. The CDR3 region is CASSLKARSNTEAFF. In DNA form, the CDR3 reads TGTGCCAGCAGCTTAAAGGCCCGCTCGAACACTGAAGCTTTCTTT.